One and the same sample provided the 32 T cell receptor beta chains below, sequenced in a study of cytomegalovirus exposure and HLA in healthy donors. Researchers ran the PCR with 60 Vbeta and 13 Jbeta primers. Libraries were prepared by immunoSEQ multiplex PCR; TCRdb keeps only in-frame clonotypes and omits some of them. The table shows tens of thousands of clones, with approximately 80% occurring only once. Material for sequencing was PBMCs. These receptors originate from a female donor in good health and CMV-seronegative.

This clone was observed a handful of times. This chain uses TRBV4-1 with TRBJ2-7, with 7 bases lining up with TRBD2. J was trimmed by 6 bases and V by 4 bases; bases with no gene match: 3. The CDR3 length is 12 residues. Germline CDR1 MGHRA, CDR2 YSYEKL. CDR3 region: CASSPLAGEQYF. The CDR3 region has the DNA TGCGCCAGCAGCCCCTTAGCGGGCGAGCAGTACTTC.

V gene TRBV5-1 combines with J gene TRBJ2-5; TRBD2 agrees at 8 bases. J gave up 5 bases and V 1 base, and 7 bases lay outside the gene matches. The germline V gene encodes CDR1 SGHRS and CDR2 YFSETQ. There are 15 residues in the CDR3. CDR3: CASSLFDIAGETQYF. Here the CDR3 DNA reads TGCGCCAGCAGCTTGTTTGACATAGCGGGGGAGACCCAGTACTTC. Using reference TRBV5-1 and TRBJ2-5 for the parts outside the CDR3, the full variable domain is KAGVTQTPRYLIKTRGQQVTLSCSPISGHRSVSWYQQTPGQGLQFLFEYFSETQRNKGNFPGRFSGRQFSNSRSEMNVSTLELGDSALYLCASSLFDIAGETQYFGPGTRLLVL.

The V call is TRBV5-6, the J call TRBJ1-6, with D possibly matching TRBD1 (6 bases). The germline V and J ends were trimmed by 4 bases and 10 bases, with 18 bases remaining between them. Germline CDR1 SGHDT, CDR2 YYEEEE. The CDR3 is 15 residues long. The CDR3 DNA sequence: TGTGCCAGCAGCGGGAGTGGGACCCAGGGGTCACCCCTCCACTTT. Its protein product is CASSGSGTQGSPLHF.

This chain uses TRBV5-4 with TRBJ2-1; possible D gene TRBD1, 6 bases. The CDR3 sequence is 15 residues long. V shed 6 bases and J shed 3 bases, with 16 bases lying between them. Germline V gene data show CDR1 as SGHNT and CDR2 as YYREEE (reference sequence). CDR3 bases: TGTGCCAGCACCCGGGGCCAGGGGAGCTACAATGAGCAGTTCTTC. This translates into CASTRGQGSYNEQFF.

The V gene is TRBV5-1, the J gene TRBJ2-6, with D hard to call. The V and J ends lost 4 bases and 0 bases respectively, with 5 bases between them. In germline, CDR1 is SGHRS, CDR2 YFSETQ. The CDR3 runs to 14 residues. This chain's CDR3 is CASSASSGANVLTF. Here the CDR3 DNA reads TGCGCCAGCAGCGCTAGCTCTGGGGCCAACGTCCTGACTTTC.

This rearrangement joins TRBV6-5 to TRBJ1-1; no firm D call. The germline gives CDR1 MNHEY, CDR2 SVGAGI. Trimming stripped 0 bases from V and 6 bases from J, with 8 bases between. The CDR3 extends over 13 amino acids. The CDR3 nucleotides are TGTGCCAGCAGTTACTCGAGGGCGTCTGAAGCTTTCTTT. This translates into CASSYSRASEAFF.

V gene TRBV19 combines with J gene TRBJ1-6; 9 bases map to TRBD1. The germline V gene encodes CDR1 LNHDA and CDR2 SQIVND (reference sequence). With V trimmed by 11 bases and J by 14 bases, 16 bases remained unmatched. This CDR3 comprises 14 residues. The CDR3 DNA is TGTGCCTCACGTTCCGGGACAGGGATTTCGGCCCTCCACTTT. Protein: CASRSGTGISALHF.

The chain recombines TRBV5-4 with TRBJ1-4, with 7 bases identical to TRBD1. The CDR3 totals 15 residues. Germline CDR1 is SGHNT and CDR2 is YYREEE (reference sequence). J was trimmed by 0 bases and V by 7 bases; bases with no gene match: 6. CDR3: CASGDSRATNEKLFF. CDR3 nucleotides: TGTGCCAGCGGGGACAGTCGTGCAACTAATGAAAAACTGTTTTTT. Full variable domain (outside the CDR3, taken from reference TRBV5-4 and TRBJ1-4): ETGVTQSPTHLIKTRGQQVTLRCSSQSGHNTVSWYQQALGQGPQFIFQYYREEENGRGNFPPRFSGLQFPNYSSELNVNALELDDSALYLCASGDSRATNEKLFFGSGTQLSVL.

The chain is built from TRBV9 and TRBJ1-6; perhaps TRBD1 as D (6 bases). V lost 3 bases to trimming and J lost 8 bases, with 6 bases between them. Per germline, CDR1 SGDLS and CDR2 YYNGEE. The CDR3 is 12 amino acids. CDR3 residues: CASSGQDSPLHF. CDR3 sequence (DNA): TGTGCCAGCAGCGGACAGGATTCACCCCTCCACTTT.

This chain links TRBV14 with TRBJ1-2; D gene uncertain. This CDR3 contains 12 residues. Germline CDR1 and CDR2: SGHDN and FVKESK. V lost 0 bases, J lost 8 bases, and 7 bases lay in between. Written as DNA, the CDR3 is TGTGCCAGCAGCCAAGAATCCCTAGGCTACACCTTC. Translation: CASSQESLGYTF. The full variable domain, in which reference TRBV14 and TRBJ1-2 provide the parts outside the CDR3, is EAGVTQFPSHSVIEKGQTVTLRCDPISGHDNLYWYRRVMGKEIKFLLHFVKESKQDESGMPNNRFLAERTGGTYSTLKVQPAELEDSGVYFCASSQESLGYTFGSGTRLTVV.

This chain joins TRBV7-9 and TRBJ1-2; 7 bases are shared with TRBD1. Germline CDR1 is SEHNR and CDR2 is FQNEAQ (reference sequence). The CDR3 consists of 14 residues. V lost 2 bases to trimming and J lost 8 bases; unmatched junction nucleotides: 8. Written as DNA, the CDR3 is TGTGCCAGCAGCTTAATAGGGCGACAGGGAGGCTACACCTTC. Translation gives CASSLIGRQGGYTF. Drawing the rest from reference TRBV7-9 and TRBJ1-2, the complete variable domain is DTGVSQNPRHKITKRGQNVTFRCDPISEHNRLYWYRQTLGQGPEFLTYFQNEAQLEKSRLLSDRFSAERPKGSFSTLEIQRTEQGDSAMYLCASSLIGRQGGYTFGSGTRLTVV.

The V and J genes are TRBV29-1 and TRBJ1-1; 8 bases are a match to TRBD1. The CDR3 covers 12 residues. V trimming: 4 bases; J trimming: 6 bases; junction bases outside the gene matches: 4. Germline assignment: CDR1 SQVTM and CDR2 ANQGSEA. CDR3 bases: TGCAGCGTTGCTAAGACAGGGGCTGAAGCTTTCTTT. This encodes CSVAKTGAEAFF.

The V and J genes are TRBV6-5 and TRBJ2-7; possibly TRBD1 for D (5 bases). Germline V gene sequence: CDR1 MNHEY, CDR2 SVGAGI. The CDR3 covers 14 residues. Trimming pared 2 bases from V and 2 bases from J, leaving 10 bases between. DNA for the CDR3: TGTGCCAGCAGTTACGGCCAGGGAACCTACGAGCAGTACTTC. It is translated as CASSYGQGTYEQYF.

The J gene is TRBJ2-1, the V gene TRBV2, with 8 bases fitting TRBD1. Germline V lookup: CDR1 SNHLY, CDR2 FYNNEI. The V segment lost 7 bases and the J segment 0 bases; nucleotides outside the gene matches: 5. The CDR3 runs to 15 residues. The CDR3 nucleotides are TGTGCCAGCATCTTAGACAGGGGCTCCTACAATGAGCAGTTCTTC. It is translated as CASILDRGSYNEQFF.

DNA for the CDR3: TGTGCCAGCGGGAACGGACTAGCGGGGGGGCGAGGCCAATATTTT. It is translated as CASGNGLAGGRGQYF. The chain recombines TRBV9 with TRBJ2-3; 15 bases are a match to TRBD2. The CDR3 is 15 residues long. The V segment lost 7 bases and the J segment 15 bases; nucleotides outside the gene matches: 15. Germline CDR1 and CDR2: SGDLS and YYNGEE.

The chain is built from TRBV19 and TRBJ1-5; D is unresolved. The V end lost 1 base, the J end lost 4 bases, and 8 bases lay between the germline ends. The CDR3 runs 14 residues. Germline assignment: CDR1 LNHDA and CDR2 SQIVND (reference sequence). The CDR3 nucleotides read TGTGCCAGTAGTATAGCTCCCGGGAATCAGCCCCAGCATTTT. Amino acids: CASSIAPGNQPQHF.

The chain uses TRBV14 and TRBJ1-1; possibly TRBD1 for D (5 bases). The V and J ends lost 7 bases and 8 bases respectively, with 20 bases between them. This CDR3 region has 14 residues. The germline gives CDR1 SGHDN, CDR2 FVKESK. The CDR3 DNA reads TGTGCCAGCACCCCATTTCACCCCGGGGGGGAAGCTTTCTTT. As protein: CASTPFHPGGEAFF.

The chain is built from TRBV5-4 and TRBJ2-7; D is unclear. This CDR3 is 13 amino acids long. Germline assignment: CDR1 SGHNT and CDR2 YYREEE (reference sequence). The ends were cut back, 3 bases at V and 2 bases at J, with 9 bases in the middle. CDR3 sequence reads: CASSYSQAYEQYF. The CDR3 DNA is TGTGCCAGCAGCTACTCCCAGGCCTACGAGCAGTACTTC. The full variable domain, completed using reference TRBV5-4 and TRBJ2-7, is ETGVTQSPTHLIKTRGQQVTLRCSSQSGHNTVSWYQQALGQGPQFIFQYYREEENGRGNFPPRFSGLQFPNYSSELNVNALELDDSALYLCASSYSQAYEQYFGPGTRLTVT.

The chain combines TRBV4-1 with TRBJ2-2, with 10 nucleotides matching TRBD2. CDR3 length: 16 amino acids. From germline, CDR1 is MGHRA and CDR2 YSYEKL. V dropped 4 bases and J dropped 2; count of bases not matched to a gene: 4. CDR3 in DNA: TGCGCCAGCAGCCCATTAGCGGGGGGAAACACCGGGGAGCTGTTTTTT. Encoded protein: CASSPLAGGNTGELFF.

The chain combines TRBV10-3 with TRBJ1-5; D is uncertain. CDR1 and CDR2 (germline): ENHRY, SYGVKD. The germline V and J ends were trimmed by 3 bases and 7 bases, with 13 bases remaining between them. CDR3 length equals 14 residues. The CDR3 loop reads CAISEGGNGQPQHF. CDR3 nucleotides: TGTGCCATCAGTGAAGGAGGGAACGGCCAGCCCCAGCATTTT.

This sequence joins TRBV5-4 and TRBJ1-1; D not resolved. V was trimmed by 5 bases and J by 2 bases, leaving 7 bases between them. CDR3 length equals 12 residues. Germline CDR1 is SGHNT and CDR2 is YYREEE (reference sequence). The CDR3 DNA is TGTGCCAGCAGTATCGTCAACACTGAAGCTTTCTTT. Encoded protein: CASSIVNTEAFF.

This clone occurred a few times. The chain joins TRBV30 to TRBJ1-1; D remains unclear. This CDR3 has 13 amino acids. Germline V CDR1 and CDR2: GTSNPN, SVGIG (reference sequence). V dropped 1 base and J dropped 1 base, with 7 bases sitting between them. The CDR3, as DNA: TGTGCCTGGAGTGGGGCCCGGAACACTGAAGCTTTCTTT. This gives the protein CAWSGARNTEAFF.

This rearrangement joins TRBV15 to TRBJ2-3; 7 positions match TRBD2. Germline V gives CDR1 LNHNV, CDR2 YYDKDF (reference sequence). J lost 1 base, V lost 1 base, and 8 bases had no gene match. The CDR3 covers 17 residues. CDR3 sequence: CATSRALGGVGTDTQYF. Here the CDR3 DNA reads TGTGCCACCAGCAGAGCCCTGGGAGGGGTTGGCACAGATACGCAGTATTTT.

This clone has just a few counts. V usage is TRBV30 and J usage is TRBJ2-7; D remains unclear. Trimming shortened V by 0 bases and J by 3 bases, and 12 bases separated the two germline ends. The CDR3 is made up of 14 amino acids. In germline, CDR1 is GTSNPN, CDR2 SVGIG (reference sequence). The CDR3 here is CAWSVGSSLYEQYF. CDR3 bases: TGTGCCTGGAGTGTGGGTAGTAGCCTCTACGAGCAGTACTTC.

V usage is TRBV19 and J usage is TRBJ2-3, with D perhaps TRBD2 (5 bases). Germline V gene data show CDR1 as LNHDA and CDR2 as SQIVND (reference sequence). Trimming removed 7 bases at V and 2 bases at J, with 13 bases between. The CDR3 is made up of 14 amino acids. The CDR3 sequence: CASKGRGATDTQYF. DNA for the CDR3: TGTGCCAGTAAGGGTCGGGGTGCCACAGATACGCAGTATTTT. The complete variable domain, with remaining parts taken from reference TRBV19 and TRBJ2-3, reads DGGITQSPKYLFRKEGQNVTLSCEQNLNHDAMYWYRQDPGQGLRLIYYSQIVNDFQKGDIAEGYSVSREKKESFPLTVTSAQKNPTAFYLCASKGRGATDTQYFGPGTRLTVL.

In its sample, this clone was seen once. The chain uses TRBV5-1 and TRBJ2-1; perhaps TRBD1 as D (6 bases). Germline V gene sequence: CDR1 SGHRS, CDR2 YFSETQ. Trimming pared 1 base from V and 4 bases from J, leaving 18 bases between. The CDR3 runs to 17 residues. The CDR3 sequence is CASSLFKDSRPYNEQFF. The CDR3 DNA is TGCGCCAGCAGCTTGTTTAAGGACAGTCGGCCTTACAATGAGCAGTTCTTC.

The chain joins TRBV7-6 to TRBJ2-5; D is possibly TRBD1 (6 bases). The CDR3 covers 16 residues. V was pared by 1 base and J by 2 bases, with 14 bases between. Germline V gives CDR1 SGHVS, CDR2 FNYEAQ. CDR3 sequence: CASSLVRGRGQETQYF. The DNA for the CDR3 is TGTGCCAGCAGCTTAGTTAGGGGAAGGGGGCAAGAGACCCAGTACTTC.

The chain links TRBV4-1 to TRBJ2-1; 8 bases are shared with TRBD2. CDR3 length equals 16 residues. V was pared by 0 bases and J by 8 bases, with 9 bases of the junction left unmatched. From germline, CDR1 is MGHRA and CDR2 YSYEKL. The CDR3 loop is CASSQEKGSGNDEQFF. The DNA for the CDR3 is TGCGCCAGCAGCCAAGAAAAAGGTAGCGGGAACGATGAGCAGTTCTTC.

This clone appeared a few times. The V call is TRBV27, the J call TRBJ1-3; no clear D gene. The germline CDR1 and CDR2 sequences are MNHEY and SMNVEV (reference sequence). CDR3 length: 14 residues. Trimming removed 5 bases at V and 0 bases at J, with 8 bases between. This CDR3 reads CASSLRGSGNTIYF. The CDR3 DNA follows: TGTGCCAGCAGTCTGCGCGGCTCTGGAAACACCATATATTTT.

V usage is TRBV29-1 and J usage is TRBJ1-1; TRBD1 might be the D (5 bases). Trimming cost V 5 bases and J 3 bases, with 16 bases left between them. Looked up from germline, CDR1 is SQVTM and CDR2 is ANQGSEA. The CDR3 extends over 14 amino acids. The CDR3 DNA sequence: TGCAGCGTTTATCCCCCCGCGACAGACACTGAAGCTTTCTTT. Translation gives CSVYPPATDTEAFF.

The V gene is TRBV6-5, the J gene TRBJ1-2; D unclear. Trimming pared 5 bases from V and 0 bases from J, leaving 4 bases between. The germline gives CDR1 MNHEY, CDR2 SVGAGI. The length of the CDR3 is 12 residues. The DNA of the CDR3 is TGTGCCAGCAGTCCCTCTAACTATGGCTACACCTTC. As protein: CASSPSNYGYTF.

The chain combines TRBV6-5 with TRBJ1-5; TRBD1 might be the D (6 bases). There are 14 residues in the CDR3. Germline V gene sequence: CDR1 MNHEY, CDR2 SVGAGI. The ends were cut back, 6 bases at V and 7 bases at J, with 16 bases in the middle. CDR3 in amino acids: CASSLNRVGQPQHF. The CDR3 coding sequence is TGTGCCAGCAGCCTCAACAGGGTCGGGCAGCCCCAGCATTTT.